The 31 T cell receptor beta chains given below trace back to one sample, sequenced in a study of tumor-infiltrating lymphocytes in primary liver carcinoma. A primer in the constant region served to generate TCR beta cDNA from around 500 ng of total RNA. Slightly modified ARM-PCR with three nested multiplex PCR rounds yielded TCR beta libraries. In the first two PCR rounds, TRBV1-TRBV30 forward primers were paired with a C-beta reverse primer, and each round lasted roughly 10 cycles. MiXCR, run by TCRdb on the multiplex PCR reads, gives a single entry per CDR3 protein. In the table there are roughly 91,000 distinct CDR3 sequences, almost 70% of which are singletons. Total RNA and DNA came together from approximately 20-30 mg of bulk tissue without cell sorting. Input material: liver tumor tissue from sampling region 5. Subset noted: tumor region T5, tumor centre. The receptors derive from a woman between 55 and 75 years old with primary liver carcinoma and hepatitis B virus infection.

The J gene is TRBJ2-5, the V gene TRBV15, with 10 bases identical to TRBD2. Germline CDR1 is LNHNV and CDR2 is YYDKDF (reference sequence). V lost 1 base to trimming and J lost 3 bases; unmatched junction nucleotides: 11. The CDR3 has 18 amino acids. For the CDR3, the DNA is TGTGCCACCAGCAGAGGCGCCGGGACTAGCGTACGAGAAGAGACCCAGTACTTC. This codes for CATSRGAGTSVREETQYF.

Concerning this clonotype: This may be a read error: a much more frequent sequence differs by one nucleotide. The CDR3 DNA reads as TGTACCAGCACCTCAGGCTATAACACTGAAGCTTTCTTT. Translating it yields CTSTSGYNTEAFF. The V gene is TRBV28, the J gene TRBJ1-1, with D unclear. The CDR3 length is 13 residues. The V gene's germline CDR1 is MDHEN and CDR2 SYDVKM.

This clonotype showed up just once. A much larger clonotype is one base distant, so this may be a read error. J is TRBJ2-7 and V is TRBV11-2, with TRBD2 matching over 7 bases. Germline V gene lookup returns CDR1 SGHAT and CDR2 FQNNGV. The CDR3 covers 14 residues. The CDR3 sequence: CASSHGTTTYEQHF. The CDR3 nucleotides read TGTGCCAGCAGCCACGGGACTACCACCTACGAGCAGCACTTC.

The table lists this clonotype with a few counts. Its ends do not fully match the called genes, so a read error is possible. This chain joins TRBV11-2 and TRBJ2-1; TRBD2 matches at 7 bases. The CDR3 covers 14 residues. Per the germline V gene, CDR1 is SGHAT and CDR2 is FQNNGV. The CDR3 bases are TGTGCCAGCAGCTTAAGCGGGACGTACAATGGGCAGTTCTTC. Protein: CASSLSGTYNGQFF.

J is TRBJ2-6 and V is TRBV11-2; no clear D gene. The CDR3 extends over 15 amino acids. CDR1 and CDR2 (germline): SGHAT, FQNNGV. V lost 5 bases and J 3 bases, leaving 11 bases between the germline ends. CDR3 residues: CASSAMSFGANVLTF. CDR3 coding DNA: TGTGCCAGCAGCGCGATGAGCTTTGGGGCCAACGTCCTGACTTTC.

The chain couples TRBV6-4 to TRBJ2-2, with 9 bases aligning to TRBD1. This CDR3 contains 15 residues. The V and J ends lost 2 bases and 4 bases, in that order; junction bases with no gene match: 2. From germline, CDR1 is MRHNA and CDR2 SNTAGT. For the CDR3, the DNA is TGTGCCAGCAGTGACCCGACAGGGGGCACCGGGGAGCTGTTTTTT. Protein: CASSDPTGGTGELFF.

Details on this clonotype: Relative to the germline gene, one junction end is altered; a read error may explain this. The chain joins TRBV11-2 to TRBJ2-7; TRBD1 might be the D (5 bases). CDR1 and CDR2 from the germline V gene are SGHAT and FQNNGV. This CDR3 contains 14 residues. The CDR3 sequence is CASNLDRRGNEQYF. The CDR3 nucleotides read TGTGCCAGCAACTTAGACCGAAGGGGTAACGAGCAGTACTTC.

The J gene is TRBJ2-1, the V gene TRBV11-2, with D tentatively TRBD1 (6 bases). CDR1 SGHAT and CDR2 FQNNGV come from the germline V gene. V shed 5 bases and J shed 5 bases, with 10 bases lying between them. The CDR3 is 13 residues long. The chain's CDR3 is CASSVGADNEQFF. The CDR3 DNA is TGTGCCAGCAGCGTGGGGGCAGACAATGAGCAGTTCTTC.

A note on this clonotype: The germline gene is not matched at one end of the junction; a read error may be the cause. The chain couples TRBV11-2 to TRBJ1-1; no clear D. The CDR3 has 14 amino acids. Germline-derived CDR1 and CDR2 are SGHAT and FQNNGV. The CDR3 DNA reads TGTGCCAACAGCTTAGCGGGCATGAGGACTGAAGCTTTCTTT. Its translation: CANSLAGMRTEAFF.

In this sample, this clonotype turned up many times. The chain is built from TRBV12-3 or TRBV12-4 and TRBJ2-7, with 8 nucleotides matching TRBD1. This CDR3 is built from 15 residues. Trimming removed 3 bases from V and 2 bases from J; junction bases left unmatched: 6. This chain's CDR3 is CASSFGQGIPYEQYF. As DNA, the CDR3 is TGTGCCAGCAGTTTTGGACAGGGCATCCCCTACGAGCAGTACTTC.

The V and J genes are TRBV20-1 and TRBJ2-5; 7 bases line up with TRBD2. With V trimmed by 5 bases and J by 1 base, 4 bases remained unmatched. The germline gives CDR1 DFQATT, CDR2 SNEGSKA (reference sequence). This CDR3 comprises 13 residues. The CDR3 DNA reads TGCAGTGCTCAATCTAGCGGCCAAGAGACCCAGTACTTC. This encodes CSAQSSGQETQYF.

At least ten counts were recorded for this clonotype. This rearrangement joins TRBV14 to TRBJ2-1; no reliable D call. The CDR3 sequence is 17 residues long. Germline V gene sequence: CDR1 SGHDN, CDR2 FVKESK. V was pared by 0 bases and J by 4 bases, with 16 bases between. CDR3 amino acids: CASSQEWSSPPYNEQFF. CDR3 DNA: TGTGCCAGCAGCCAAGAATGGAGCTCCCCCCCGTACAATGAGCAGTTCTTC.

With respect to this clonotype: A much larger clonotype is one base distant, so this may be a read error. As DNA, the CDR3 is TGTGCCAGCAGTCAGGGAGGTGGAAACACCGGGAAGCTGTTTTTT. Translation gives CASSQGGGNTGKLFF. The chain is built from TRBV28 and TRBJ2-2; possible D gene TRBD2, 6 bases. Germline V lookup: CDR1 MDHEN, CDR2 SYDVKM. The length of the CDR3 is 15 residues.

This clonotype was recorded at least ten times. The chain recombines TRBV29-1 with TRBJ2-3, with 9 bases matching TRBD1. Germline V CDR1 and CDR2: SQVTM, ANQGSEA. Trimming took 6 bases from V and 2 from J; bases not matched to a gene: 9. CDR3 length: 15 residues. CDR3 loop: CSVPTGGAVTDTQYF. The CDR3 nucleotides read TGCAGCGTACCAACAGGGGGCGCGGTCACAGATACGCAGTATTTT.

On this clonotype itself: This may stem from a read error, because a much larger clone lies one nucleotide away. As the CDR3 is not closed by the conserved phenylalanine or tryptophan, this likely results from a read error. V gene TRBV28 combines with J gene TRBJ2-7; D call uncertain. Germline V gene sequence: CDR1 MDHEN, CDR2 SYDVKM. The CDR3 length is 12 residues. V lost 3 bases and J 5 bases, leaving 8 bases between the germline ends. The CDR3 region has the DNA TGTGCCAGCAGTTTGAAGCCCCACGAGCAGTACCTC. Protein: CASSLKPHEQYL.

This clonotype was observed many times. This chain links TRBV7-9 with TRBJ1-2, with D possibly TRBD1 on 6 matching bases. The CDR3 runs to 12 residues. Trimming removed 4 bases from V and 10 bases from J, with 13 bases in between. CDR1 and CDR2 from the germline V gene are SEHNR and FQNEAQ (reference sequence). The CDR3 nucleotides read TGTGCCAGCAGCTCACCTACAGGGTTCTACACCTTC. It translates to CASSSPTGFYTF.

Worth noting for this clonotype: One end of the junction does not line up with germline, which may come from a read error. This sequence joins TRBV5-5 and TRBJ2-5, with D possibly being TRBD1 (7 bases). The CDR3 extends over 15 amino acids. Per the germline V gene, CDR1 is SGHKS and CDR2 is YYEKEE (reference sequence). The CDR3 here is CVSSFTDRAPGTQYF. Here the CDR3 DNA reads TGTGTCAGCAGCTTCACTGACAGGGCCCCCGGGACTCAGTACTTC.

In regard to this clonotype: The CDR3 does not close with the conserved phenylalanine or tryptophan, likely indicating a read error. Because the CDR3's place on the DNA is in doubt, the DNA is left out and the CDR3 is given as listed by TCRdb. This chain connects TRBV11-3 to TRBJ2-3; the table's D call TRBD1 went unverified against the DNA. 14 amino acids form the CDR3, both terminal residues included. Germline V gene data show CDR1 as SGHNT and CDR2 as YENEEA. The chain's CDR3 is CASSLDPSSFIPFL.

As for this clonotype: This may come from a read error, since a much larger clone is one base off. This chain joins TRBV10-2 and TRBJ1-5; a possible D gene is TRBD1 (5 bases). The CDR3 is 15 residues long. V lost 6 bases and J 2 bases, leaving 14 bases between the germline ends. Germline CDR1 is WSHSY and CDR2 is SAAADI. The CDR3 loop is CASRPGHGGNQPQHF. The CDR3 DNA follows: TGCGCCAGCAGACCCGGACACGGTGGCAATCAGCCCCAGCATTTT.

As for this clonotype: It may be a read error: a sequence one base away is much more abundant. This rearrangement joins TRBV7-8 to TRBJ1-1, with 7 nucleotides matching TRBD1. There are 14 residues in the CDR3. Looked up from germline, CDR1 is SGHVS and CDR2 is FQNEAQ. The CDR3 region is CGSSLGGGSAEAFF. The DNA of the CDR3 is TGTGGCAGCAGCCTAGGAGGGGGCTCGGCTGAAGCTTTCTTT.

Regarding this clonotype: This CDR3 is missing its conserved last phenylalanine or tryptophan, likely due to a read error. The chain combines TRBV28 with TRBJ1-5, with unresolved D. Between the trimmed V and J ends, which lost 5 bases and 0 bases, there was a span of 20 bases. Germline V gene sequence: CDR1 MDHEN, CDR2 SYDVKM. There are 18 residues in the CDR3. CDR3 protein: CASSPPGGVTYSNQPQHL. For the CDR3, the DNA is TGTGCCAGCAGTCCCCCCGGAGGAGTCACCTATAGCAATCAGCCCCAGCATTTA.

The sample holds one count of this clonotype. This CDR3 is missing its conserved last phenylalanine or tryptophan, likely due to a read error. The chain links TRBV6-1 to TRBJ2-5, with D possibly TRBD2 on 6 matching bases. The germline CDR1 and CDR2 sequences are MNHNS and SASEGT. CDR3 length: 16 amino acids. The CDR3 DNA is TGTGCCAGCAGTGACCCGACTAGGGTTTACCAAGATACCCAGTACCTC. Amino acid sequence: CASSDPTRVYQDTQYL.

With regard to this clonotype: The junction shows a germline mismatch at one end, possibly a read error. The chain has TRBV4-2 and TRBJ2-1; D gene ambiguous. From germline, CDR1 is LGHNA and CDR2 YNFKEQ. This CDR3 spans 13 amino acids. The CDR3 bases are TGTGCCAGCAGCCGGGATAACGGCTATGAGCAGTCCTTC. Translated, it gives CASSRDNGYEQSF.

This clonotype was observed a handful of times. The CDR3 DNA sequence: TGTGCCAGCTCACCAGGACAGTCAGCAACTAATGAAAAACTGTTTTTT. This gives the protein CASSPGQSATNEKLFF. This chain links TRBV18 with TRBJ1-4; a weak D match, TRBD1 (6 bases). This CDR3 spans 16 amino acids. Trimming cost V 2 bases and J 0 bases, with 10 bases left between them. CDR1 is KGHSH, CDR2 LQKENI, per germline.

This clonotype was recorded a few times. This clone may be a read error of a much larger clone one base away. The V gene is TRBV6-1, the J gene TRBJ1-5; no definite D call. CDR1 is MNHNS and CDR2 is SASEGT in the germline V gene. The CDR3 totals 12 residues. Here the CDR3 reads CTSVVGNQPQHF. The CDR3 coding sequence is TGTACCAGCGTGGTAGGCAATCAGCCCCAGCATTTT.

As for this clonotype: At one end the junction does not follow the germline gene, possibly because of a read error. The chain recombines TRBV11-2 with TRBJ2-2, with D maybe TRBD2 (6 bases). Germline V gene data show CDR1 as SGHAT and CDR2 as FQNNGV. The CDR3 is 15 residues long. The DNA for the CDR3 is TGTGCCAGCAGCTTAAGGGTGGCTAGCGCCGGGGAGCTGCTTTTT. Its protein is CASSLRVASAGELLF.

As to this clonotype: In this CDR3 the conserved last residue, phenylalanine or tryptophan, is missing, so a read error is likely. The chain couples TRBV29-1 to TRBJ1-2; perhaps TRBD1 as D (5 bases). Germline CDR1 is SQVTM and CDR2 is ANQGSEA. V lost 0 bases and J 2 bases, leaving 7 bases between the germline ends. The CDR3 runs to 13 residues. In nucleotides, the CDR3 is TGCAGCGTTGAAGAGACAGCCAACTATGGCTACACCTTA. As protein: CSVEETANYGYTL.

This chain links TRBV6-5 with TRBJ2-3; 9 bases match TRBD2. The J segment lost 3 bases and the V segment lost 9 bases, leaving 10 bases of the junction unmatched. The CDR3 sequence is 15 residues long. Germline lookup yields CDR1 MNHEY and CDR2 SVGAGI. The CDR3 nucleotides are TGTGCCAGAACGTTGAGCGGGAGGATTACAGATACGCAGTATTTT. Residues: CARTLSGRITDTQYF.

The rearrangement links TRBV6-6 to TRBJ2-2; TRBD2 might be the D (6 bases). Germline loops: CDR1 MNHNY, CDR2 SVGAGI (reference sequence). The length of the CDR3 is 15 residues. Trimming took 4 bases from V and 6 from J, leaving 15 bases between them. The DNA of the CDR3 is TGTGCCAGCAGTTGCTCCGGGAGCGTAGCCGGGGAGCTGTTTTTT. This translates into CASSCSGSVAGELFF.

In the case of this clonotype: With a much larger clone just one base away, this may be a read error. V is TRBV5-1 and J is TRBJ1-2; perhaps TRBD1 as D (5 bases). Deletions cut 0 bases from V and 4 bases from J, with 7 bases between. This CDR3 comprises 13 residues. The germline gives CDR1 SGHRS, CDR2 YFSETQ. The CDR3 loop reads CASSLATGYGYTF. CDR3 nucleotide sequence: TGCGCCAGCAGCTTGGCCACAGGCTATGGCTACACCTTC.

The chain combines TRBV20-1 with TRBJ2-7, with 7 bases matching TRBD2. The germline gives CDR1 DFQATT, CDR2 SNEGSKA (reference sequence). The V gene end was trimmed by 3 bases and the J gene end by 2 bases; junction bases not matched to a gene: 4. There are 13 residues in the CDR3. CDR3 residues: CSASDGRTYEQYF. In DNA form, the CDR3 reads TGCAGTGCTAGTGACGGGAGGACCTACGAGCAGTACTTC.